These 30 T cell receptor beta chains were sequenced from one sample in a study of blood T cell repertoires in COVID-19. The table came from immunoSEQ multiplex PCR; TCRdb's copy has only in-frame clones and leaves some out. The sample holds 150,000 to 200,000 clones, 80% to 85% seen once. Specimen: PBMCs or T cells enriched from blood (not recorded which). The receptors were sampled from a woman aged 25 to 39 who had been exposed to COVID-19.

The chain employs TRBV5-1 and TRBJ2-7, with 14 positions matching TRBD2. The ends lost 0 bases at V and 0 bases at J; junction bases unmatched: 8. There are 19 residues in the CDR3. From germline, CDR1 is SGHRS and CDR2 YFSETQ. The CDR3 spells CASSLGRTSGGTSSYEQYF. The DNA for the CDR3 is TGCGCCAGCAGCTTGGGGCGGACTAGCGGGGGGACCAGCTCCTACGAGCAGTACTTC.

The genes are TRBV6-4 and TRBJ1-4, with 10 bases that match TRBD1. After removal of 7 bases from V and 7 bases from J, the junction contained 9 bases not matched to a gene. This CDR3 region has 15 residues. Germline V CDR1 and CDR2: MRHNA, SNTAGT. CDR3: CASNRTGGSFEKLFF. The CDR3 DNA sequence: TGTGCCAGCAACCGGACAGGGGGAAGTTTTGAAAAACTGTTTTTT.

This chain connects TRBV15 to TRBJ1-4; D gene uncertain. With 3 bases removed from V and 8 bases from J, the gap between germline ends came to 16 bases. Germline V CDR1 and CDR2: LNHNV, YYDKDF (reference sequence). This CDR3 has 15 residues. CDR3: CATSRQQVGEEKLFF. DNA for the CDR3: TGTGCCACCAGCAGGCAGCAGGTCGGGGAGGAAAAACTGTTTTTT.

This rearrangement joins TRBV5-5 to TRBJ2-7, with D possibly being TRBD2 (6 bases). CDR1 is SGHKS and CDR2 is YYEKEE in the germline V gene (reference sequence). The CDR3 has 13 amino acids. Trimming pared 4 bases from V and 4 bases from J, leaving 12 bases between. CDR3 coding DNA: TGTGCCAGCAGCCGGACTATAGAGTACGAGCAGTACTTC. Protein product: CASSRTIEYEQYF. Combining the CDR3 with reference TRBV5-5 and TRBJ2-7 gives the whole variable domain DAGVTQSPTHLIKTRGQQVTLRCSPISGHKSVSWYQQVLGQGPQFIFQYYEKEERGRGNFPDRFSARQFPNYSSELNVNALLLGDSALYLCASSRTIEYEQYFGPGTRLTVT.

The rearrangement joins TRBV4-1 to TRBJ1-4, with TRBD1 as a possible D gene (6 bases). Germline CDR1 reads MGHRA; CDR2 reads YSYEKL. The germline V and J ends were trimmed by 3 bases and 13 bases, with 24 bases remaining between them. The length of the CDR3 is 16 residues. The CDR3 is CASSQEWSDSWKLLFF. The CDR3 DNA sequence: TGCGCCAGCAGCCAGGAATGGTCGGACAGCTGGAAATTACTGTTTTTT.

The chain employs TRBV29-1 and TRBJ1-4; TRBD1 matches 7 bases. Germline V gene sequence: CDR1 SQVTM, CDR2 ANQGSEA. V was clipped by 7 bases and J by 2 bases; unmatched bases: 7. The CDR3 covers 14 residues. The CDR3 DNA follows: TGCAGCGCTAGGCTACAGGGGACTAATGAAAAACTGTTTTTT. It yields the protein CSARLQGTNEKLFF.

This clone is a singleton in its sample. The gene calls are TRBV14 and TRBJ1-5; 9 bases align to TRBD1. Trimming at V came to 4 bases and at J to 7 bases, leaving 8 bases not matched to a gene. Looked up from germline, CDR1 is SGHDN and CDR2 is FVKESK. This CDR3 is 15 amino acids long. DNA for the CDR3: TGTGCCAGCAGCCCTCAACAGGGGGCAGGACAGCCCCAGCATTTT. It specifies CASSPQQGAGQPQHF.

The V gene is TRBV4-1, the J gene TRBJ2-2; possibly TRBD1 for D (5 bases). The CDR3 is made up of 14 amino acids. The V gene lost 1 base and the J gene lost 7 bases, with 10 bases spanning the gap. Germline CDR1 and CDR2: MGHRA and YSYEKL. The CDR3 sequence: CASSQGREGGELFF. In DNA, the CDR3 is TGCGCCAGCAGCCAAGGCAGGGAAGGCGGGGAGCTGTTTTTT.

This chain uses TRBV25-1 with TRBJ2-1, with a possible D match to TRBD2 (6 bases). This CDR3 is built from 15 residues. Germline V gene lookup returns CDR1 MGHDK and CDR2 SYGVNS. Trimming took off 8 bases at V and 1 base at J, with 15 bases between the two ends. CDR3 region: CASRDSKKSYNEQFF. The DNA for the CDR3 is TGTGCCAGCCGGGACTCAAAAAAATCCTACAATGAGCAGTTCTTC.

This chain uses TRBV27 with TRBJ2-1, with TRBD2 matching 7 bases. V shed 0 bases and J 2 bases; nucleotides not matched to a gene: 1. CDR3 length: 15 residues. In germline, CDR1 is MNHEY, CDR2 SMNVEV (reference sequence). The CDR3 bases are TGTGCCAGCAGTTTATCGCGGGGGACCTACAATGAGCAGTTCTTC. Translated, it gives CASSLSRGTYNEQFF.

This clone appeared once. The chain carries TRBV7-9 and TRBJ1-5, with 9 bases lining up with TRBD1. Germline assignment: CDR1 SEHNR and CDR2 FQNEAQ (reference sequence). Trimming took 5 bases from V and 0 from J; bases not matched to a gene: 8. The CDR3 runs 17 residues. CDR3 in amino acids: CASSISKGQGSNQPQHF. The CDR3 nucleotides read TGTGCCAGCAGCATCTCCAAGGGACAGGGTAGCAATCAGCCCCAGCATTTT. The variable domain in full, completed from reference TRBV7-9 and TRBJ1-5, reads DTGVSQNPRHKITKRGQNVTFRCDPISEHNRLYWYRQTLGQGPEFLTYFQNEAQLEKSRLLSDRFSAERPKGSFSTLEIQRTEQGDSAMYLCASSISKGQGSNQPQHFGDGTRLSIL.

This sequence joins TRBV5-1 and TRBJ2-7, with a possible D match to TRBD2 (5 bases). The V end lost 0 bases, the J end lost 3 bases, and 13 bases lay between the germline ends. The germline V gene encodes CDR1 SGHRS and CDR2 YFSETQ. The CDR3 consists of 15 residues. The CDR3 region has the DNA TGCGCCAGCAGCTTGGACCCGGGGTATAGCTACGAGCAGTACTTC. Its translation is CASSLDPGYSYEQYF.

The chain couples TRBV5-4 to TRBJ2-7; TRBD1 might be the D (5 bases). V lost 3 bases and J lost 3, with 16 bases in between. Germline values: CDR1 SGHNT, CDR2 YYREEE (reference sequence). CDR3 length: 15 amino acids. The CDR3 region is CASSYLVGADYEQYF. For the CDR3, the DNA is TGTGCCAGCAGCTACCTGGTAGGGGCGGACTACGAGCAGTACTTC. Full variable domain (outside the CDR3, taken from reference TRBV5-4 and TRBJ2-7): ETGVTQSPTHLIKTRGQQVTLRCSSQSGHNTVSWYQQALGQGPQFIFQYYREEENGRGNFPPRFSGLQFPNYSSELNVNALELDDSALYLCASSYLVGADYEQYFGPGTRLTVT.

This rearrangement joins TRBV7-6 to TRBJ1-2; D is undetermined. Per germline, CDR1 SGHVS and CDR2 FNYEAQ. The length of the CDR3 is 14 residues. The ends were cut back, 8 bases at V and 3 bases at J, with 16 bases in the middle. This chain's CDR3 is CASSRGPGYYGYTF. The CDR3 DNA reads as TGTGCCAGCTCTCGCGGCCCGGGGTACTATGGCTACACCTTC.

The chain uses TRBV7-2 and TRBJ1-2; D is unresolved. The CDR3 length is 13 residues. Per germline, CDR1 SGHTA and CDR2 FQGNSA. V gave up 5 bases and J gave up 8 bases, with 15 bases separating them. CDR3 nucleotides: TGTGCCAGCAGCCTACTTCGGGAGGCCGGCTACACCTTC. It translates to CASSLLREAGYTF.

On this clone: The conserved final phenylalanine or tryptophan is absent from the CDR3, which likely points to a read error. The DNA is left out, because the CDR3 cannot be placed on it with certainty; the CDR3 is given as TCRdb lists it. The gene calls are TRBV7-2 and TRBJ1-2; no DNA check was done on the table's D call, TRBD1. CDR1 SGHTA and CDR2 FQGNSA come from the germline V gene. 12 amino acids form the CDR3, both terminal residues included. The CDR3 reads CASSVDREPSSV.

This rearrangement joins TRBV4-1 to TRBJ1-3; D unresolved. Trimming shortened V by 1 base and J by 2 bases, and 18 bases separated the two germline ends. Germline CDR1 MGHRA, CDR2 YSYEKL. The CDR3 runs to 18 residues. The CDR3 DNA reads as TGCGCCAGCAGCCAAGCCCCTACGGGCACGGGGACTGGAAACACCATATATTTT. It specifies CASSQAPTGTGTGNTIYF.

The rearrangement links TRBV6-1 to TRBJ2-7; D not certain. CDR3 length equals 14 residues. V lost 0 bases, J lost 2 bases, and 8 bases lay in between. Germline lookup yields CDR1 MNHNS and CDR2 SASEGT. CDR3 residues: CASSEAHKTYEQYF. DNA for the CDR3: TGTGCCAGCAGTGAAGCGCACAAAACCTACGAGCAGTACTTC.

The table lists this clone with a count of one. The chain links TRBV5-1 to TRBJ2-7, with D perhaps matching TRBD1 (8 bases). The germline V and J ends were trimmed by 3 bases and 4 bases, with 14 bases remaining between them. The CDR3 consists of 14 residues. Germline CDR1 SGHRS, CDR2 YFSETQ. The CDR3 here is CASSSQGGVYEQYF. The DNA for the CDR3 is TGCGCCAGCAGCTCACAGGGGGGGGTTTACGAGCAGTACTTC.

The V and J genes are TRBV30 and TRBJ1-2; a possible D gene is TRBD1 (6 bases). Deletions cut 5 bases from V and 0 bases from J, with 10 bases between. The V gene's germline CDR1 is GTSNPN and CDR2 SVGIG (reference sequence). The CDR3 sequence is 13 residues long. The CDR3 protein is CAWSKGANYGYTF. CDR3 sequence (DNA): TGTGCCTGGTCTAAGGGGGCTAACTATGGCTACACCTTC.

This chain connects TRBV6-5 to TRBJ1-3; D is undetermined. This CDR3 region has 16 residues. Trimming shortened V by 4 bases and J by 4 bases, and 17 bases separated the two germline ends. The germline CDR1 and CDR2 sequences are MNHEY and SVGAGI. The CDR3 nucleotides are TGTGCCAGCAGTTCCCTATTCTATTCGAGGGGAAACACCATATATTTT. Amino acids: CASSSLFYSRGNTIYF.

The chain uses TRBV3-1 (or the pseudogene TRBV3-2) and TRBJ2-3; tentative D call: TRBD2 (6 bases). The germline V gene encodes CDR1 LGHDT and CDR2 YNNKEL (reference sequence). The CDR3 is made up of 13 amino acids. V dropped 3 bases and J dropped 6 bases, with 10 bases sitting between them. The CDR3 coding sequence is TGTGCCAGCAGCCAGGGGGGTGGGGATACGCAGTATTTT. This sequence encodes CASSQGGGDTQYF.

This chain connects TRBV5-4 to TRBJ2-7; tentatively, D is TRBD1 (5 bases). The ends were cut back, 7 bases at V and 1 base at J, with 27 bases in the middle. The CDR3 is 18 residues long. Germline CDR1 is SGHNT and CDR2 is YYREEE (reference sequence). CDR3 in DNA: TGTGCCAGCCGCCCGGGCAGGGCTGATTATGGCGGTTCCTACGAGCAGTACTTC. It is translated as CASRPGRADYGGSYEQYF.

The chain carries TRBV5-4 and TRBJ2-3; 7 bases fit TRBD2. J gave up 5 bases and V 1 base, and 10 bases lay outside the gene matches. Germline CDR1 is SGHNT and CDR2 is YYREEE (reference sequence). The CDR3 is 16 residues long. The CDR3 protein is CASSLRASGRIDTQYF. In DNA form, the CDR3 reads TGTGCCAGCAGCTTGAGGGCTAGCGGAAGGATAGATACGCAGTATTTT. The full variable domain, rest sourced from reference TRBV5-4 and TRBJ2-3, is ETGVTQSPTHLIKTRGQQVTLRCSSQSGHNTVSWYQQALGQGPQFIFQYYREEENGRGNFPPRFSGLQFPNYSSELNVNALELDDSALYLCASSLRASGRIDTQYFGPGTRLTVL.

V is TRBV7-3 and J is TRBJ2-1, with 7 bases lining up with TRBD2. V lost 4 bases and J lost 6; bases outside the gene matches: 3. CDR1 is SGHTA, CDR2 FQGTGA, per germline. This CDR3 comprises 13 residues. This CDR3 is CASSWGGSNEQFF. The CDR3 DNA follows: TGTGCCAGCAGCTGGGGGGGTTCCAATGAGCAGTTCTTC.

This sequence joins TRBV30 and TRBJ1-2, with 9 nucleotides matching TRBD1. The V gene's germline CDR1 is GTSNPN and CDR2 SVGIG (reference sequence). J lost 6 bases, V lost 4 bases, and 6 bases had no gene match. This CDR3 is built from 13 residues. CDR3 in amino acids: CAWIQGQGDGYTF. For the CDR3, the DNA is TGTGCCTGGATTCAGGGACAGGGAGATGGCTACACCTTC.

This chain joins TRBV3-1 (or the pseudogene TRBV3-2) and TRBJ1-1; possible D gene TRBD1, 5 bases. Trimming shortened V by 1 base and J by 1 base, and 19 bases separated the two germline ends. The CDR3 covers 18 residues. CDR1 and CDR2 from the germline V gene are LGHDT and YNNKEL (reference sequence). DNA of the CDR3: TGTGCCAGCAGCCAAGGCCCCCTCCGGGACGGGGGGAACACTGAAGCTTTCTTT. It is translated as CASSQGPLRDGGNTEAFF.

The chain combines TRBV27 with TRBJ1-4; no reliable D call. This CDR3 is built from 15 residues. V lost 8 bases to trimming and J lost 2 bases, with 15 bases between them. Germline CDR1 reads MNHEY; CDR2 reads SMNVEV (reference sequence). Here the CDR3 DNA reads TGTGCCAGCCCTTTTCTTTTTCAGACTAATGAAAAACTGTTTTTT. This gives the protein CASPFLFQTNEKLFF.

This chain connects TRBV18 to TRBJ2-7, with 8 positions matching TRBD1. The germline V gene encodes CDR1 KGHSH and CDR2 LQKENI. The CDR3 is 13 amino acids. V lost 5 bases to trimming and J lost 4 bases; unmatched junction nucleotides: 4. In DNA form, the CDR3 reads TGTGCCAGCTCAGCACAGGGGGAATACGAGCAGTACTTC. The encoded protein is CASSAQGEYEQYF. The full variable domain, its missing parts supplied by reference TRBV18 and TRBJ2-7, is NAGVMQNPRHLVRRRGQEARLRCSPMKGHSHVYWYRQLPEEGLKFMVYLQKENIIDESGMPKERFSAEFPKEGPSILRIQQVVRGDSAAYFCASSAQGEYEQYFGPGTRLTVT.

The CDR3 protein is CASSQATGMSYTF. DNA for the CDR3: TGCGCCAGCAGCCAAGCCACAGGGATGAGCTACACCTTC. The chain links TRBV4-1 to TRBJ1-2; D possibly corresponds to TRBD1 (6 bases). V was clipped by 1 base and J by 9 bases, with 12 bases between them. The germline V gene encodes CDR1 MGHRA and CDR2 YSYEKL. The CDR3 is 13 amino acids.